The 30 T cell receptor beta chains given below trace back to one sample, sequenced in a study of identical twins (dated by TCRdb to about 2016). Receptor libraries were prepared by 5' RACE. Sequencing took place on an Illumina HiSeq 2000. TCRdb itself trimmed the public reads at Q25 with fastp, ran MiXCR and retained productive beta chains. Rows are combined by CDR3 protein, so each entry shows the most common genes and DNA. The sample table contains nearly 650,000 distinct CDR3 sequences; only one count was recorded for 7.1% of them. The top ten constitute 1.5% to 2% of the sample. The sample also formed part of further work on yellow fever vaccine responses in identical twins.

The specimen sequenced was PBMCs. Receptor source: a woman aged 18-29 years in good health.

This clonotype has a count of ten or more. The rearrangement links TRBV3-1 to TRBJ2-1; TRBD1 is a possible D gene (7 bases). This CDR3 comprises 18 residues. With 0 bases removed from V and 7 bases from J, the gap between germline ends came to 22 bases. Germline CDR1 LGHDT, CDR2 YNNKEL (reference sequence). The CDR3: CASSQERGRGTEFNEQFF. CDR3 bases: TGTGCCAGCAGCCAAGAGAGGGGACGGGGGACAGAATTTAATGAGCAGTTCTTC.

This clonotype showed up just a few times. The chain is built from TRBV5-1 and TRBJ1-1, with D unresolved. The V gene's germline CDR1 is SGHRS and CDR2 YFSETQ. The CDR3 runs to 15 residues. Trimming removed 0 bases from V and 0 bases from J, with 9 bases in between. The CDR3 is CASSLVPEMNTEAFF. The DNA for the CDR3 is TGCGCCAGCAGCTTGGTCCCAGAGATGAACACTGAAGCTTTCTTT.

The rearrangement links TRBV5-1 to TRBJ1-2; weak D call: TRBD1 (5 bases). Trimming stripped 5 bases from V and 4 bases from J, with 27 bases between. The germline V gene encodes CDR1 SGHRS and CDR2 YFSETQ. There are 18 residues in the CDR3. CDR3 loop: CASSRPRDPPLLFYGYTF. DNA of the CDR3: TGCGCCAGCAGTCGTCCCCGGGACCCACCCTTGTTATTCTATGGCTACACCTTC.

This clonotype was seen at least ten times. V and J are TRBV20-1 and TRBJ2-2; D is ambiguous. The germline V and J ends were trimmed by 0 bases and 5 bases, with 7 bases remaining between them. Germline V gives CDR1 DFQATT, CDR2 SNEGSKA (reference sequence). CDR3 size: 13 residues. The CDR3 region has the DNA TGCAGTGCTAGAGATCGCCCAACCGGGGAGCTGTTTTTT. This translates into CSARDRPTGELFF.

The CDR3 reads CASSLPVDQRRGTQYF. The CDR3 region has the DNA TGTGCCAGCAGTTTACCCGTGGACCAACGACGGGGGACCCAGTACTTC. The genes are TRBV28 and TRBJ2-5; D perhaps matches TRBD2 (5 bases). The V end lost 2 bases, the J end lost 7 bases, and 20 bases lay between the germline ends. Germline-derived CDR1 and CDR2 are MDHEN and SYDVKM. This CDR3 is built from 16 residues.

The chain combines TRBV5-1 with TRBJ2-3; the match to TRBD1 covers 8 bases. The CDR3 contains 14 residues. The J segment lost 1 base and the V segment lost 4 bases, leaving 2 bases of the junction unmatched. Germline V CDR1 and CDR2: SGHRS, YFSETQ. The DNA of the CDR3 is TGCGCCAGCAGCATGGGACAGGGCACAGATACGCAGTATTTT. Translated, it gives CASSMGQGTDTQYF.

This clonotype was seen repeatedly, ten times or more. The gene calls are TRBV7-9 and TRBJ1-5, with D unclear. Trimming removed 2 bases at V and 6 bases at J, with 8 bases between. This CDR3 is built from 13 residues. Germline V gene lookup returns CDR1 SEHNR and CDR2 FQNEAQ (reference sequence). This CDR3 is CASSLSRGQPQHF. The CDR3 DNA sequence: TGTGCCAGCAGCTTAAGTCGCGGTCAGCCCCAGCATTTT.

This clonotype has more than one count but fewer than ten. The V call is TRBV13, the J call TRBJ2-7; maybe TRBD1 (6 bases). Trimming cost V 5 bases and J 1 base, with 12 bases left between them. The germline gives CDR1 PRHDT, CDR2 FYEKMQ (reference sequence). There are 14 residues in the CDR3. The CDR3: CASSAGQSSYEQYV. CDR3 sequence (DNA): TGTGCCAGCAGCGCCGGACAGAGTTCCTACGAGCAGTACGTC.

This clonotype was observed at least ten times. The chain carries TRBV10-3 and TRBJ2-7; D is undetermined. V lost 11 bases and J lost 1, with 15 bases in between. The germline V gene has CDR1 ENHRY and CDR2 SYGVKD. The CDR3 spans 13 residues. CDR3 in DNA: TGTGCCTCCCGCCCGGCCGATTCCTACGAGCAGTACGTC. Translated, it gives CASRPADSYEQYV.

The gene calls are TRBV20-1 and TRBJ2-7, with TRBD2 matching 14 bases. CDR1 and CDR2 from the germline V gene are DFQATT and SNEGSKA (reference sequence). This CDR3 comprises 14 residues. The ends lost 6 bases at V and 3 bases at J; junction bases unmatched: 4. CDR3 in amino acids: CSAGTSGSLYEQYF. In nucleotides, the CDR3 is TGCAGTGCAGGGACTAGCGGGAGCCTCTACGAGCAGTACTTC.

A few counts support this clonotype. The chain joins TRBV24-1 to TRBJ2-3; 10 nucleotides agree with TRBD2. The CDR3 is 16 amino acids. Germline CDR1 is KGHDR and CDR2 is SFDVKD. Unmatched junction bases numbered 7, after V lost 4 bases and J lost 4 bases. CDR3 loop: CATSDPGLAEPDTQYF. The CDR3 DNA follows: TGTGCCACCAGTGACCCCGGACTAGCGGAGCCAGATACGCAGTATTTT.

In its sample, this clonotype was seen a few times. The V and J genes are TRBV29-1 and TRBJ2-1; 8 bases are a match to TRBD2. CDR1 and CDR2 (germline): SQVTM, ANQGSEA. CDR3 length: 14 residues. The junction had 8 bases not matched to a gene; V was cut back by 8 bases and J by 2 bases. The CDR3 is CSSGGGSAYNEQFF. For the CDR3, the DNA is TGCAGCTCCGGGGGGGGCTCGGCCTACAATGAGCAGTTCTTC.

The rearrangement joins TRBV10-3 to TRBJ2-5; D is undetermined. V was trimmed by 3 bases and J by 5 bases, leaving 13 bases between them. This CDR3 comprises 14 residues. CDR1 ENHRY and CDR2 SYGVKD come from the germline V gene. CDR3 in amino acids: CAISEWVVAETQYF. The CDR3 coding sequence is TGTGCCATCAGTGAATGGGTGGTCGCGGAGACCCAGTACTTC.

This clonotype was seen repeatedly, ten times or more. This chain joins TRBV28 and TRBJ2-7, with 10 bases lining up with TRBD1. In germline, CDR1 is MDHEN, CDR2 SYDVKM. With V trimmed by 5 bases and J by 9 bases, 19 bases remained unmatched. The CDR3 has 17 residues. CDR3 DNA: TGTGCCAGCAGTCCAAACTCCGGACAGGGGGTCCCCGGGTGGCAGTACTTC. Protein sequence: CASSPNSGQGVPGWQYF.

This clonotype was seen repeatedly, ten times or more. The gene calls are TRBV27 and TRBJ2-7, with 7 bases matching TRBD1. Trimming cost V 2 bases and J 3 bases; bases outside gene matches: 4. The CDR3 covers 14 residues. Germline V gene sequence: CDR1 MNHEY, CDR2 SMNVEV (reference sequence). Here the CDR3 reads CASSLGTANYEQYF. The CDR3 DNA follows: TGTGCCAGCAGTTTAGGGACAGCAAACTACGAGCAGTACTTC.

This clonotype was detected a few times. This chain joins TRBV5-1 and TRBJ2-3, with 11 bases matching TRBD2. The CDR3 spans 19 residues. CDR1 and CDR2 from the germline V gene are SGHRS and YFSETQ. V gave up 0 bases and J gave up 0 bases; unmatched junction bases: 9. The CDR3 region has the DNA TGCGCCAGCAGCTTGGTCCTTAGCGGGGGGGCCGCTAGCACAGATACGCAGTATTTT. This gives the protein CASSLVLSGGAASTDTQYF.

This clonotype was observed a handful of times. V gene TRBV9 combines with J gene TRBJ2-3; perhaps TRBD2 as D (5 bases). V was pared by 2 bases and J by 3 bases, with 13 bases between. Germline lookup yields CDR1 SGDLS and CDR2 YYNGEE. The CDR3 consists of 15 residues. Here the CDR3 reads CASSVSSLGTDTQYF. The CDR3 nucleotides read TGTGCCAGCAGCGTCTCTAGCTTGGGGACAGATACGCAGTATTTT.

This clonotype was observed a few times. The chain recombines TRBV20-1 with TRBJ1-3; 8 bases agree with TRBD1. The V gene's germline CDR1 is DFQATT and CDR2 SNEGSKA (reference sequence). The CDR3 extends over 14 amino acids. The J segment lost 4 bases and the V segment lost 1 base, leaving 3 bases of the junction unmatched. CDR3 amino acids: CSARGTGSGNTIYF. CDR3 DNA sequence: TGCAGTGCTAGAGGGACAGGGTCCGGAAACACCATATATTTT.

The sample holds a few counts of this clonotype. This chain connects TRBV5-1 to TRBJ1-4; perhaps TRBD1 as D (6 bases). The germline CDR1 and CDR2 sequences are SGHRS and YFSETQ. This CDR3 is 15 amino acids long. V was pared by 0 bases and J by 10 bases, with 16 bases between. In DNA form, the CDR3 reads TGCGCCAGCAGCTTGGATCAGGGGCGTTTAGGAAAACTGTTTTTT. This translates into CASSLDQGRLGKLFF.

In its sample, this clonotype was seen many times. The CDR3 loop is CASSPTSGTDTQYF. CDR3 DNA: TGTGCCAGCAGTCCGACTAGCGGCACAGATACGCAGTATTTT. V and J are TRBV11-2 and TRBJ2-3, with 8 bases fitting TRBD2. Germline CDR1 and CDR2: SGHAT and FQNNGV. V shed 6 bases, J shed 1 base, and the junction held 3 bases outside the gene matches. The CDR3 runs to 14 residues.

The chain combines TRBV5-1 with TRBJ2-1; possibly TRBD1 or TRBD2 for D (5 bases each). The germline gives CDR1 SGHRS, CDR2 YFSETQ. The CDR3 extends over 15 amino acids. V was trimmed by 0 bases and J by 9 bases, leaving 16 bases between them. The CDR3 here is CASSLAGALGGEQFF. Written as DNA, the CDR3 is TGCGCCAGCAGCTTGGCCGGGGCTTTAGGCGGTGAGCAGTTCTTC. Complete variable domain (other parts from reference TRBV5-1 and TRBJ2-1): KAGVTQTPRYLIKTRGQQVTLSCSPISGHRSVSWYQQTPGQGLQFLFEYFSETQRNKGNFPGRFSGRQFSNSRSEMNVSTLELGDSALYLCASSLAGALGGEQFFGPGTRLTVL.

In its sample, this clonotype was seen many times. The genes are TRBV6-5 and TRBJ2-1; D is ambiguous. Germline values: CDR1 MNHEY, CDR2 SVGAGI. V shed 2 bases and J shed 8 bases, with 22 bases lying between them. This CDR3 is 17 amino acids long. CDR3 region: CASSYAPGMVNPHEQFF. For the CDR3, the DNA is TGTGCCAGCAGTTACGCCCCAGGTATGGTGAATCCACATGAGCAGTTCTTC.

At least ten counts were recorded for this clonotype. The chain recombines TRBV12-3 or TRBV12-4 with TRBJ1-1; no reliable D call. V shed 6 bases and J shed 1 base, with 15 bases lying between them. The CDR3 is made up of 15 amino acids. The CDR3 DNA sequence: TGTGCCAGCAGCCCTTACAGCGACCGGAACACTGAAGCTTTCTTT. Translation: CASSPYSDRNTEAFF.

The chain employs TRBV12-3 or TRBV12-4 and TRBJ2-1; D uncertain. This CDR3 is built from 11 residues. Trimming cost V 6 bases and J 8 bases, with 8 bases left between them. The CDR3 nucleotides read TGTGCCAGCAGCCGCAGGTATGAGCAGTTCTTC. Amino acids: CASSRRYEQFF.

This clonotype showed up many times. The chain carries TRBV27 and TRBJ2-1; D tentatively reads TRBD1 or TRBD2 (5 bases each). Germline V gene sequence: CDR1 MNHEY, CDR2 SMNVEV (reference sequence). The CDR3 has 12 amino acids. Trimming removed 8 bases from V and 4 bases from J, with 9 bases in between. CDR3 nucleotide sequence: TGTGCCAGCCTCGGGACGTACAATGAGCAGTTCTTC. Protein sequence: CASLGTYNEQFF.

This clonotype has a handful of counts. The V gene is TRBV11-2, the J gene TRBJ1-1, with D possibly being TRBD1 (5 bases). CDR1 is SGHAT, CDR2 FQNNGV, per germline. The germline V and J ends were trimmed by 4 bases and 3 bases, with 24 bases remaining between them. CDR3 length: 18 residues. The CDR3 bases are TGTGCCAGCAGCTCAATGGGACTTTGGGGGGATGTGGACACTGAAGCTTTCTTT. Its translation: CASSSMGLWGDVDTEAFF.

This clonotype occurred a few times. The CDR3 sequence: CASSPGTSSNEQFF. CDR3 DNA sequence: TGTGCCAGCAGCCCCGGGACCTCAAGCAATGAGCAGTTCTTC. V is TRBV5-6 and J is TRBJ2-1; either TRBD1 or TRBD2 may fit D (5 bases each). V gave up 4 bases and J gave up 6 bases, with 14 bases separating them. Looked up from germline, CDR1 is SGHDT and CDR2 is YYEEEE. This CDR3 spans 14 amino acids.

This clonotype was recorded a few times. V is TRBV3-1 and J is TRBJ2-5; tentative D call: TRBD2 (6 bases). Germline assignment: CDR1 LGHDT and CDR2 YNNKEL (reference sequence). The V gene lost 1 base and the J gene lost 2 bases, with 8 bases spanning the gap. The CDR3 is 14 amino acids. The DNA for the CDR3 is TGTGCCAGCAGCCAAGTGACTAGGCAAGAGACCCAGTACTTC. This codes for CASSQVTRQETQYF.

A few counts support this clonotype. CDR3 region: CASSPMGDRGLREQYV. The CDR3 bases are TGTGCCAGCAGCCCTATGGGGGACAGGGGGCTTCGGGAGCAGTACGTC. The rearrangement links TRBV6-1 to TRBJ2-7; 12 bases are a match to TRBD1. This CDR3 comprises 16 residues. Germline CDR1 reads MNHNS; CDR2 reads SASEGT. With V trimmed by 6 bases and J by 7 bases, 13 bases remained unmatched.

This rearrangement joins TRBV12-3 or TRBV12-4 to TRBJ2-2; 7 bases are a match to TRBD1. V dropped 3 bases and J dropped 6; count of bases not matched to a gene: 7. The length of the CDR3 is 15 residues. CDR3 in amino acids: CASSFATGFAGELFF. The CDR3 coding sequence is TGTGCCAGCAGTTTTGCGACAGGGTTTGCCGGGGAGCTGTTTTTT.